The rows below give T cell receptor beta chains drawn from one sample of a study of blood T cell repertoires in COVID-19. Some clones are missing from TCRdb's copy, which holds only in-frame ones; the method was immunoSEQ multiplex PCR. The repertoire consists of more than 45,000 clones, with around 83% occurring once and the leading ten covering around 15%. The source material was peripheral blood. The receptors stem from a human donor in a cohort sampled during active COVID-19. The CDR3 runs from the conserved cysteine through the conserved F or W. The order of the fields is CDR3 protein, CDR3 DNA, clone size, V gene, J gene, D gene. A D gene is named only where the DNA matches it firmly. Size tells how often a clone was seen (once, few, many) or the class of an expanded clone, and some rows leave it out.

CDR3 protein: CASSYFGIGETEAFF
CDR3 DNA: TGTGCCAGCAGTTACTTCGGAATCGGGGAAACTGAAGCTTTCTTT
clone size: once
V gene: TRBV6-5
J gene: TRBJ1-1
D gene: NA

CDR3 protein: CASSYSSGGAWTQYF
CDR3 DNA: TGTGCCAGCAGTTACTCGAGCGGGGGGGCGTGGACCCAGTACTTC
clone size: NA
V gene: TRBV6-6
J gene: TRBJ2-5
D gene: TRBD2

CDR3 protein: CASRPDRGRQETQYF
CDR3 DNA: TGTGCCAGTAGACCGGACAGGGGACGCCAAGAGACCCAGTACTTC
clone size: NA
V gene: TRBV19
J gene: TRBJ2-5
D gene: TRBD1

CDR3 protein: CASSLGYMSEQYF
CDR3 DNA: TGTGCCAGCTCGCTAGGATATATGAGCGAGCAGTACTTC
clone size: NA
V gene: TRBV18
J gene: TRBJ2-7
D gene: NA

CDR3 protein: CASSLEEGGELFF
CDR3 DNA: TGTGCCAGCAGTCTAGAAGAGGGCGGGGAGCTGTTTTTT
clone size: once
V gene: TRBV2
J gene: TRBJ2-2
D gene: NA

CDR3 protein: CASSVGGADTQYF
CDR3 DNA: TGTGCCAGCAGCGTAGGGGGGGCAGATACGCAGTATTTT
clone size: NA
V gene: TRBV9
J gene: TRBJ2-3
D gene: NA

CDR3 protein: CASRSGTGGDYGYTF
CDR3 DNA: TGTGCCAGCAGATCGGGGACAGGGGGCGACTATGGCTACACCTTC
clone size: NA
V gene: TRBV5-4
J gene: TRBJ1-2
D gene: TRBD1

CDR3 protein: CAISERTGESQPQHF
CDR3 DNA: TGTGCCATCAGTGAGCGGACAGGTGAAAGTCAGCCCCAGCATTTT
clone size: NA
V gene: TRBV10-3
J gene: TRBJ1-5
D gene: TRBD1

CDR3 protein: CASTQDRAHYGYTF
CDR3 DNA: TGCGCCAGCACCCAGGACAGGGCACACTATGGCTACACCTTC
clone size: NA
V gene: TRBV5-1
J gene: TRBJ1-2
D gene: TRBD1

CDR3 protein: CASSQEQGATNEKLFF
CDR3 DNA: TGCGCCAGCAGCCAAGAACAGGGGGCAACTAATGAAAAACTGTTTTTT
clone size: NA
V gene: TRBV4-1
J gene: TRBJ1-4
D gene: TRBD1

CDR3 protein: CASSPTRNTEAFF
CDR3 DNA: TGTGCCAGCTCACCTACCAGGAACACTGAAGCTTTCTTT
clone size: NA
V gene: TRBV18
J gene: TRBJ1-1
D gene: NA

CDR3 protein: CASSELAGGAYEQYF
CDR3 DNA: TGTGCCAGCAGCGAACTAGCGGGAGGGGCCTACGAGCAGTACTTC
clone size: NA
V gene: TRBV11-1
J gene: TRBJ2-7
D gene: TRBD2

CDR3 protein: CASSRGQGAREQYF
CDR3 DNA: TGTGCCAGCAGCCGGGGGCAGGGGGCTCGGGAGCAGTACTTC
clone size: NA
V gene: TRBV7-8
J gene: TRBJ2-7
D gene: TRBD1

CDR3 protein: CASGVSYNEQFF
CDR3 DNA: TGTGCCAGCGGAGTCTCCTACAATGAGCAGTTCTTC
clone size: NA
V gene: TRBV7-8
J gene: TRBJ2-1
D gene: NA

CDR3 protein: CASSPLQETQYF
CDR3 DNA: TGTGCCAGCAGCCCACTACAAGAGACCCAGTACTTC
clone size: once
V gene: TRBV6-5
J gene: TRBJ2-5
D gene: NA

CDR3 protein: CASIRTGAPGNTIYF
CDR3 DNA: TGTGCCAGTATAAGAACAGGGGCTCCTGGAAACACCATATATTTT
clone size: NA
V gene: TRBV19
J gene: TRBJ1-3
D gene: TRBD1

CDR3 protein: CASRGGTGGHTDTQYF
CDR3 DNA: TGTGCCAGCAGGGGTGGGACAGGGGGACACACAGATACGCAGTATTTT
clone size: NA
V gene: TRBV2
J gene: TRBJ2-3
D gene: TRBD1

CDR3 protein: CASNEGGGQNTEAFF
CDR3 DNA: TGTGCCAGCAACGAGGGTGGTGGCCAGAACACTGAAGCTTTCTTT
clone size: NA
V gene: TRBV11-2
J gene: TRBJ1-1
D gene: NA

CDR3 protein: CASSYRGFQETQYF
CDR3 DNA: TGTGCCAGCAGTTACAGAGGGTTCCAAGAGACCCAGTACTTC
clone size: NA
V gene: TRBV6-5
J gene: TRBJ2-5
D gene: NA

CDR3 protein: CASSPAEGWETQYF
CDR3 DNA: TGCGCCAGCAGCCCGGCGGAGGGGTGGGAGACCCAGTACTTC
clone size: NA
V gene: TRBV5-1
J gene: TRBJ2-5
D gene: NA

CDR3 protein: CASSFTGAQNTIYF
CDR3 DNA: TGTGCCAGCAGCTTCACAGGGGCCCAGAACACCATATATTTT
clone size: NA
V gene: TRBV3-1/TRBV3-2
J gene: TRBJ1-3
D gene: TRBD1

CDR3 protein: CASSKQTGFGEAFF
CDR3 DNA: TGTGCCAGCAGCAAACAGACAGGGTTTGGGGAAGCTTTCTTT
clone size: NA
V gene: TRBV11-1
J gene: TRBJ1-1
D gene: TRBD1

CDR3 protein: CASSYDRDQPQHF
CDR3 DNA: TGTGCCAGCAGTTACGACAGGGATCAGCCCCAGCATTTT
clone size: NA
V gene: TRBV6-5
J gene: TRBJ1-5
D gene: TRBD1

CDR3 protein: CASSQTIGTDTQYF
CDR3 DNA: TGTGCCAGCAGCCAGACTATAGGCACAGATACGCAGTATTTT
clone size: NA
V gene: TRBV3-1/TRBV3-2
J gene: TRBJ2-3
D gene: NA

CDR3 protein: CASSDLTGNEQFF
CDR3 DNA: TGTGCCAGCAGTGATCTGACGGGCAATGAGCAGTTCTTC
clone size: NA
V gene: TRBV2
J gene: TRBJ2-1
D gene: NA

CDR3 protein: CASSLDSGGSNEQFF
CDR3 DNA: TGTGCCAGCAGTTTAGATAGCGGGGGATCCAATGAGCAGTTCTTC
clone size: NA
V gene: TRBV28
J gene: TRBJ2-1
D gene: TRBD2

CDR3 protein: CASSKAGDWRETNTDTQYF
CDR3 DNA: TGTGCCAGCAGCAAAGCGGGAGATTGGCGGGAGACGAACACAGATACGCAGTATTTT
clone size: NA
V gene: TRBV21-1
J gene: TRBJ2-3
D gene: NA

CDR3 protein: CASSRIGVGTGVTDTQYF
CDR3 DNA: TGCGCCAGCAGCCGCATCGGGGTAGGGACAGGGGTCACAGATACGCAGTATTTT
clone size: NA
V gene: TRBV4-1
J gene: TRBJ2-3
D gene: TRBD1

CDR3 protein: CASSLGGTSTYEQYF
CDR3 DNA: TGCGCCAGCAGCTTGGGGGGGACATCAACCTACGAGCAGTACTTC
clone size: NA
V gene: TRBV5-1
J gene: TRBJ2-7
D gene: NA

CDR3 protein: CASRSGTVNTEAFF
CDR3 DNA: TGTGCCAGCCGATCCGGGACAGTGAACACTGAAGCTTTCTTT
clone size: few
V gene: TRBV27
J gene: TRBJ1-1
D gene: TRBD1

CDR3 protein: CASSPIETQYF
CDR3 DNA: TGTGCCAGCAGTCCTATAGAGACCCAGTACTTC
clone size: NA
V gene: TRBV7-9
J gene: TRBJ2-5
D gene: NA

CDR3 protein: CASSYEYGVDEQYF
CDR3 DNA: TGTGCCAGCAGTTACGAATACGGAGTGGACGAGCAGTACTTC
clone size: NA
V gene: TRBV6-5
J gene: TRBJ2-7
D gene: NA

CDR3 protein: CASSRGDGEQFF
CDR3 DNA: TGTGCCAGCAGTCGGGGAGACGGTGAGCAGTTCTTC
clone size: NA
V gene: TRBV6-5
J gene: TRBJ2-1
D gene: NA

CDR3 protein: CASSKTRDSSLGTEAFF
CDR3 DNA: TGTGCCAGCAGCAAGACCCGGGACTCAAGTCTGGGGACTGAAGCTTTCTTT
clone size: NA
V gene: TRBV7-9
J gene: TRBJ1-1
D gene: NA

CDR3 protein: CASSPVVNTEAFF
CDR3 DNA: TGTGCCAGCAGCCCCGTCGTGAACACTGAAGCTTTCTTT
clone size: few
V gene: TRBV7-8
J gene: TRBJ1-1
D gene: NA

CDR3 protein: CASSYSGGSTYEQYF
CDR3 DNA: TGTGCCAGCAGTTACTCTGGCGGGAGTACCTACGAGCAGTACTTC
clone size: NA
V gene: TRBV6-5
J gene: TRBJ2-7
D gene: TRBD2

CDR3 protein: CASSLDRGNNEQFF
CDR3 DNA: TGTGCCAGCAGCTTAGACAGGGGAAACAATGAGCAGTTCTTC
clone size: NA
V gene: TRBV7-2
J gene: TRBJ2-1
D gene: TRBD1

CDR3 protein: CASSATGAEETQYF
CDR3 DNA: TGTGCCAGCAGCGCAACAGGGGCGGAGGAGACCCAGTACTTC
clone size: NA
V gene: TRBV5-5
J gene: TRBJ2-5
D gene: TRBD1

CDR3 protein: CASSLVGGAYNEQFF
CDR3 DNA: TGTGCCAGCAGCTTAGTAGGGGGTGCCTACAATGAGCAGTTCTTC
clone size: NA
V gene: TRBV7-6
J gene: TRBJ2-1
D gene: NA

CDR3 protein: CASGHDRGGGYTF
CDR3 DNA: TGTGCCAGCGGACATGACAGGGGAGGTGGCTACACCTTC
clone size: NA
V gene: TRBV3-1/TRBV3-2
J gene: TRBJ1-2
D gene: TRBD1

CDR3 protein: CASSGGKGRPDTQYF
CDR3 DNA: TGCGCCAGCAGTGGCGGCAAAGGTCGTCCAGATACGCAGTATTTT
clone size: NA
V gene: TRBV10-2
J gene: TRBJ2-3
D gene: NA

CDR3 protein: CASSPPLYGEQYF
CDR3 DNA: TGTGCCAGCAGTCCTCCACTTTACGGCGAGCAGTACTTC
clone size: NA
V gene: TRBV2
J gene: TRBJ2-7
D gene: NA

CDR3 protein: CASSFAGGPYEQYF
CDR3 DNA: TGTGCCAGCAGTTTCGCGGGAGGGCCTTACGAGCAGTACTTC
clone size: NA
V gene: TRBV27
J gene: TRBJ2-7
D gene: TRBD2

CDR3 protein: CASSAFGDEQFF
CDR3 DNA: TGTGCCAGCAGCGCCTTCGGGGATGAGCAGTTCTTC
clone size: NA
V gene: TRBV7-3
J gene: TRBJ2-1
D gene: NA

CDR3 protein: CASSLEGYSSEQYF
CDR3 DNA: TGTGCCAGCAGCTTAGAGGGGTATTCCTCCGAGCAGTACTTC
clone size: NA
V gene: TRBV11-1
J gene: TRBJ2-7
D gene: NA

CDR3 protein: CASSLFLLARNEQFF
CDR3 DNA: TGTGCCAGCAGCTTATTTCTCCTAGCCCGGAATGAGCAGTTCTTC
clone size: NA
V gene: TRBV7-9
J gene: TRBJ2-1
D gene: NA

CDR3 protein: CASSPDWDEQYF
CDR3 DNA: TGCGCCAGCAGCCCGGACTGGGACGAGCAGTACTTC
clone size: NA
V gene: TRBV5-1
J gene: TRBJ2-7
D gene: NA

CDR3 protein: CASSSMRDRVDYGYTF
CDR3 DNA: TGTGCCAGCAGTAGCATGAGGGACAGGGTAGACTATGGCTACACCTTC
clone size: NA
V gene: TRBV28
J gene: TRBJ1-2
D gene: TRBD1

CDR3 protein: CASSIEDRAYTEAFF
CDR3 DNA: TGTGCCAGTAGTATAGAGGACAGGGCCTACACTGAAGCTTTCTTT
clone size: NA
V gene: TRBV19
J gene: TRBJ1-1
D gene: TRBD1

CDR3 protein: CASNTAGGIYEQFF
CDR3 DNA: TGTGCCAGTAATACAGCGGGAGGGATATATGAGCAGTTCTTC
clone size: NA
V gene: TRBV2
J gene: TRBJ2-1
D gene: TRBD2

CDR3 protein: CARSLVPGTVVTEAFF
CDR3 DNA: TGTGCCAGAAGCTTGGTGCCGGGGACAGTAGTTACTGAAGCTTTCTTT
clone size: NA
V gene: TRBV5-3
J gene: TRBJ1-1
D gene: TRBD1

CDR3 protein: CSAKPQQGPGELFF
CDR3 DNA: TGCAGCGCGAAACCACAACAGGGGCCCGGGGAGCTGTTTTTT
clone size: NA
V gene: TRBV29-1
J gene: TRBJ2-2
D gene: TRBD1

CDR3 protein: CASSLSGRSNEQFF
CDR3 DNA: TGTGCCAGCAGCTTAAGCGGGAGGTCCAATGAGCAGTTCTTC
clone size: NA
V gene: TRBV11-3
J gene: TRBJ2-1
D gene: TRBD2

CDR3 protein: CASSFLDRTNTEAFF
CDR3 DNA: TGTGCCAGCAGTTTCTTGGACAGGACGAACACTGAAGCTTTCTTT
clone size: NA
V gene: TRBV27
J gene: TRBJ1-1
D gene: TRBD1

CDR3 protein: CASSLSPTLPPGELFF
CDR3 DNA: TGCGCCAGCAGCCTATCACCGACTCTTCCTCCCGGGGAGCTGTTTTTT
clone size: NA
V gene: TRBV4-1
J gene: TRBJ2-2
D gene: NA